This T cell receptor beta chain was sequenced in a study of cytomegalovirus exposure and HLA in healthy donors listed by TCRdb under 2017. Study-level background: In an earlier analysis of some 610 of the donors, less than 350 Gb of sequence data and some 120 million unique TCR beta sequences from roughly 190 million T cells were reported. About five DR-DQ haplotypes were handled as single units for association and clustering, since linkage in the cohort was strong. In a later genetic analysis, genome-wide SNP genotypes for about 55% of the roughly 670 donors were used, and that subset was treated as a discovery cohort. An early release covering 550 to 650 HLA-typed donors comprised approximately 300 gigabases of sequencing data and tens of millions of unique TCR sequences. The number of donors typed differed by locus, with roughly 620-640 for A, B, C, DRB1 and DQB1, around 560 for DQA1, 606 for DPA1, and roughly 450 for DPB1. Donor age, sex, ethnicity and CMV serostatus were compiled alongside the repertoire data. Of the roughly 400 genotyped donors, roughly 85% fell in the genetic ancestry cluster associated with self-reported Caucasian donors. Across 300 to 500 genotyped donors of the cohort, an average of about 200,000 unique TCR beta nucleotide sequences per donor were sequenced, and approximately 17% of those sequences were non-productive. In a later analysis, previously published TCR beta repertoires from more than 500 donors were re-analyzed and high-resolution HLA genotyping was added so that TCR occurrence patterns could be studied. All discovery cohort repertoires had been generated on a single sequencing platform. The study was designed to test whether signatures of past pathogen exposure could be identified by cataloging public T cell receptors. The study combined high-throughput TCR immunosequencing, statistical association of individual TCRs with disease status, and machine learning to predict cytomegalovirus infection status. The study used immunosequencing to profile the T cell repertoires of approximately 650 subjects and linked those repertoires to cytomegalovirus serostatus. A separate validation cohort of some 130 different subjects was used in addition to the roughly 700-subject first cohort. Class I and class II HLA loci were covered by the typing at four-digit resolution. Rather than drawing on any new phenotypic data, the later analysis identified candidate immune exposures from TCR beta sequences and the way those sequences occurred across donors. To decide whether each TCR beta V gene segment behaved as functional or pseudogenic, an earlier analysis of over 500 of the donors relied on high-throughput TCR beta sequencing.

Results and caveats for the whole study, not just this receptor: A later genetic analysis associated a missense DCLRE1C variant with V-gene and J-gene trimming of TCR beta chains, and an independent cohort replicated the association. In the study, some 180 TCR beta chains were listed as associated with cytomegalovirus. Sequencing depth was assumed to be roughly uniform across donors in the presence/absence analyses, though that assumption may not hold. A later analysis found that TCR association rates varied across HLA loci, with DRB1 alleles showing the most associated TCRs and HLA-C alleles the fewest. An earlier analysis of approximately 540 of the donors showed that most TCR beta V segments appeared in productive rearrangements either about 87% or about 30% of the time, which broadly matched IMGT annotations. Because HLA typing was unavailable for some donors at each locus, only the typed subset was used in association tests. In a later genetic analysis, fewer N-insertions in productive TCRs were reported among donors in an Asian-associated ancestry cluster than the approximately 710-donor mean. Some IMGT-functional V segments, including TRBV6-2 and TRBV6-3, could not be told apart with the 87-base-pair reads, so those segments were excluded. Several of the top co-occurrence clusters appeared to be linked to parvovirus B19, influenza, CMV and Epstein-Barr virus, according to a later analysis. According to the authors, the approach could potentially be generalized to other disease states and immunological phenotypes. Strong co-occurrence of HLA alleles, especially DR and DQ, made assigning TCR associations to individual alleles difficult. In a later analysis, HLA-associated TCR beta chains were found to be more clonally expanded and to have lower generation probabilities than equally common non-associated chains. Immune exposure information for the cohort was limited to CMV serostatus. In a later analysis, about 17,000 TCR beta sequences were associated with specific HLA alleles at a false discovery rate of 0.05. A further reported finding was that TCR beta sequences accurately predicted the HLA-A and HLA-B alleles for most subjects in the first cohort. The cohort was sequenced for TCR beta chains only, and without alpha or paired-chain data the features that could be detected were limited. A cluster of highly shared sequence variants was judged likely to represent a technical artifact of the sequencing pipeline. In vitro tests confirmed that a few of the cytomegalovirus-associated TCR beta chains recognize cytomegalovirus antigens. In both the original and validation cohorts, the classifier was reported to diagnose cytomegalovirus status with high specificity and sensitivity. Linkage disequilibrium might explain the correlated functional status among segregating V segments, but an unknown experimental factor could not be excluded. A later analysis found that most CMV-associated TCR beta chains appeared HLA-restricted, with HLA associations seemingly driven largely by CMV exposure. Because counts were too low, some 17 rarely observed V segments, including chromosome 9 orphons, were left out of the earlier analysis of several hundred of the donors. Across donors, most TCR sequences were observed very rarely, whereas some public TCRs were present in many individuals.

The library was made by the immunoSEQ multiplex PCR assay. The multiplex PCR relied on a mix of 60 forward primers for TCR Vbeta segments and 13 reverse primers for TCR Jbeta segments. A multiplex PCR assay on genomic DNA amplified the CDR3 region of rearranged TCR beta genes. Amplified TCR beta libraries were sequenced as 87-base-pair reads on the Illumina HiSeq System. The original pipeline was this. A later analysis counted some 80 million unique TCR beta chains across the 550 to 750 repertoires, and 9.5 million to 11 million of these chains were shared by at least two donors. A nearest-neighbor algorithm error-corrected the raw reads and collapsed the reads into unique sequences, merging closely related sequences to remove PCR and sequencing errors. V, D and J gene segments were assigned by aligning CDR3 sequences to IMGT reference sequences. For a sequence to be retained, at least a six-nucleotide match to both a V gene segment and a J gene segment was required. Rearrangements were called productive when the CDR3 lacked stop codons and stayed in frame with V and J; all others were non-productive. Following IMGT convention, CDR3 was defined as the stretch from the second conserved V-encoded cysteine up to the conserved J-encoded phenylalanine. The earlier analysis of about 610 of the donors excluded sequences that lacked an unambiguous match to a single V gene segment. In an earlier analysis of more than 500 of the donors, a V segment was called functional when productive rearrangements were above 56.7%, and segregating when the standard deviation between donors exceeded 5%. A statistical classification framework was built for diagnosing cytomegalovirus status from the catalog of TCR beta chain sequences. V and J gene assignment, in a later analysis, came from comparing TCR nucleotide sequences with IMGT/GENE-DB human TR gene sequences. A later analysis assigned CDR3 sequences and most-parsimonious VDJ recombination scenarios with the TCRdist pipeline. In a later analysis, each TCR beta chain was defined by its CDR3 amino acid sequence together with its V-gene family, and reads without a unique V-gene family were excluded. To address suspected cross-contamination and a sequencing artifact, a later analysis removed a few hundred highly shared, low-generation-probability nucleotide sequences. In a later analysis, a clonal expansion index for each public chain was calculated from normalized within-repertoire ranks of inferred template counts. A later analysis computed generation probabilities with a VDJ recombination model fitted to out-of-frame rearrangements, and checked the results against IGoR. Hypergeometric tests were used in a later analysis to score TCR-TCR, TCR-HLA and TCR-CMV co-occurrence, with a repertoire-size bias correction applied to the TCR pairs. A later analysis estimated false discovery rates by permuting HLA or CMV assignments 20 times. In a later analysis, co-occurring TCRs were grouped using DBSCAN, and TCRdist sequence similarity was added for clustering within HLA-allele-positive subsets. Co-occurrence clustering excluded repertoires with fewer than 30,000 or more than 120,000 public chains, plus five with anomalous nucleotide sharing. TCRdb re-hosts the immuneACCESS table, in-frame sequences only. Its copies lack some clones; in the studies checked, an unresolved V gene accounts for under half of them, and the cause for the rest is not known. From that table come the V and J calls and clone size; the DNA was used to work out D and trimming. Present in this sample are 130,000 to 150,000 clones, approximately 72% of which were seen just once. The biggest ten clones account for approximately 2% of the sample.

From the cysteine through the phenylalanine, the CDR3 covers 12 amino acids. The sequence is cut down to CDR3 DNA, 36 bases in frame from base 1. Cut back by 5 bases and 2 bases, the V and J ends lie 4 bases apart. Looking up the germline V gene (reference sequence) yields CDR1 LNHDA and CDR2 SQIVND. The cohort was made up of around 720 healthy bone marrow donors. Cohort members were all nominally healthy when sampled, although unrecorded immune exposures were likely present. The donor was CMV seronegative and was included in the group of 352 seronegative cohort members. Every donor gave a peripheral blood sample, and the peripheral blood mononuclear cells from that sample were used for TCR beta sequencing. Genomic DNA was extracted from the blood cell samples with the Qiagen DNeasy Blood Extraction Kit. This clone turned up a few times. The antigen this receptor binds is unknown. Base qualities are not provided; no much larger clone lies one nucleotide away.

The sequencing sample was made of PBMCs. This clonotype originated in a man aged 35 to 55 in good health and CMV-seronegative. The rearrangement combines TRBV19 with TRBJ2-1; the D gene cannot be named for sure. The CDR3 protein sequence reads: CASSGTYNEQFF. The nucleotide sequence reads TGTGCCAGTAGTGGCACCTACAATGAGCAGTTCTTC.